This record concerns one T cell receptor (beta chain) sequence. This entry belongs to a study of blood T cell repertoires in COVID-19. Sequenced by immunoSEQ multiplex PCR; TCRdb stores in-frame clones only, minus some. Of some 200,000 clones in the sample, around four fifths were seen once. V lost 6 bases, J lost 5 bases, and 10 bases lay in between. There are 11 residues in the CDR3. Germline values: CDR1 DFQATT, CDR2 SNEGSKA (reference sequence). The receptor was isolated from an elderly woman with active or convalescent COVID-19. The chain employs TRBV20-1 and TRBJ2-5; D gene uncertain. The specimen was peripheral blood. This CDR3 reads CSAHNLETQYF. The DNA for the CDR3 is TGCAGTGCGCACAATCTCGAGACCCAGTACTTC.